The source of this T cell receptor beta chain is a study of T cell responses to AZD1222 COVID-19 vaccine. V lost 5 bases, J lost 4 bases, and 17 bases lay in between. The germline gives CDR1 LGHDT, CDR2 YNNKEL (reference sequence). The CDR3 contains 15 residues. Data came from immunoSEQ multiplex PCR; TCRdb stores just in-frame clones and leaves some out. The data show tens of thousands of clones, about 85% seen once. The receptor was derived from an adult in good health. Sequenced material: peripheral blood, taken on day 0 of AZD1222 vaccination. V gene TRBV3-1 (or the pseudogene TRBV3-2) combines with J gene TRBJ1-2; D is unclear. CDR3 residues: CASSGYGPTRYGYTF. The CDR3 region has the DNA TGTGCCAGCAGCGGTTATGGTCCGACTCGCTATGGCTACACCTTC.